Here is one TCR beta chain with its context. The CDR3 sequence is 11 residues long. CDR1 is GTSNPN, CDR2 SVGIG, per germline (reference sequence). The V end was cut by 5 bases, the J end by 7 bases, with 11 bases between. This record belongs to a study of shared clonotypes between healthy human individuals. Using immunoSEQ multiplex PCR, the repertoire was profiled, and TCRdb retains in-frame clones only, with some absent. The repertoire holds some 1.1 million clones, with 60% to 85% as singletons. What was sequenced was memory CD4+ T cells from PBMCs. Subset defined: CD45RA-negative fraction. This chain connects TRBV30 to TRBJ2-5; D perhaps matches TRBD1 (5 bases). This TCR was sampled from a man between 18 and 29 years old in good health. Some clones in this sample may be carry-over from other donors' samples. CDR3 coding DNA: TGTGCCTGGGAGGCAGGGCGGACCCAGTACTTC. Translating gives CAWEAGRTQYF.